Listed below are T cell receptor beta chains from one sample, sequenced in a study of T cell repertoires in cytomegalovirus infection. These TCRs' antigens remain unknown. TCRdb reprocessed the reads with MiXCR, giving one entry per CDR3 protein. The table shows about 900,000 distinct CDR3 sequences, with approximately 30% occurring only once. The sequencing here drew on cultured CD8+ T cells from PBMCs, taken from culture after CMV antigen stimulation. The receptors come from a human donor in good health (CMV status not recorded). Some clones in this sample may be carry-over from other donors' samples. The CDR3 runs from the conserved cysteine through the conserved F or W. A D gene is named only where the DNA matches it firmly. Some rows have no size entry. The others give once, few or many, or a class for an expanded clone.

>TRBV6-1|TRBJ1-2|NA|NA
CASSELRTGYGYTF
TGTGCCAGCAGTGAATTGAGGACGGGCTATGGCTACACCTTC
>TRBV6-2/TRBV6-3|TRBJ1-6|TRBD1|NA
CVSAPRGGQANSPLHF
TGTGTCAGCGCCCCCCGGGGAGGACAGGCAAATTCACCCCTCCACTTT
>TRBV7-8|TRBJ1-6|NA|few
CASSLKGNSLLHF
TGTGCCAGCAGCCTTAAAGGGAATTCACTCCTCCACTTT
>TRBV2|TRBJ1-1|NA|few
CASSERTSLETEAFF
TGTGCCAGCAGTGAGAGGACCAGCCTCGAGACTGAAGCTTTCTTT
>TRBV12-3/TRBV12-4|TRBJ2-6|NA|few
CAVGETGANVLTF
TGTGCAGTCGGGGAGACTGGGGCCAACGTCCTGACTTTC
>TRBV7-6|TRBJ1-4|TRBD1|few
CTSSFLQGEGEKLFF
TGTACCAGCAGCTTTCTACAGGGGGAAGGTGAAAAACTGTTTTTT
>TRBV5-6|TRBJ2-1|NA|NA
CASSPGEAYNEQFF
TGTGCCAGCAGCCCGGGGGAGGCCTACAATGAGCAGTTCTTC
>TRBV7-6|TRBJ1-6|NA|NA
CASSLVRGSNSPLHF
TGTGCCAGCAGCTTAGTCCGGGGCTCGAATTCACCCCTCCACTTT
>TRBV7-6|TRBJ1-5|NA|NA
CASSSEGGILGYGQPQHF
TGTGCCAGCAGCTCCGAGGGGGGAATCTTGGGTTACGGTCAGCCCCAGCATTTT
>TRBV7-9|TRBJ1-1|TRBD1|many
CASSLPGGLNTEAFF
TGTGCCAGCAGCTTGCCAGGGGGCCTAAATACTGAAGCTTTCTTT
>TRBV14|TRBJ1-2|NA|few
CASSQWKGANYGYTF
TGTGCCAGCAGCCAATGGAAGGGAGCTAACTATGGCTACACCTTC
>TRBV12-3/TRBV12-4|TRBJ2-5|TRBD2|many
CASSPTSRETQYF
TGTGCCAGCAGCCCGACTAGCCGAGAGACCCAGTACTTC
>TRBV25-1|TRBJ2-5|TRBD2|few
CASSDPGGGETQYF
TGTGCCAGCAGTGATCCGGGGGGGGGCGAGACCCAGTACTTC
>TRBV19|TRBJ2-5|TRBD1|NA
CVSSETGVKSEETQYF
TGTGTCAGTAGCGAGACAGGGGTAAAGAGCGAGGAGACCCAGTACTTC
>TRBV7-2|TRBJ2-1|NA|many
CASSPLGPSYNEQFF
TGTGCCAGCAGCCCCCTCGGGCCCTCCTACAATGAGCAGTTCTTC
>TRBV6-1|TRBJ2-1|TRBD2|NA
CASSQGGSGARGNEQFF
TGTGCCAGCAGTCAAGGGGGTAGCGGGGCCCGGGGCAATGAGCAGTTCTTC
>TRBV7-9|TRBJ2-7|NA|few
CASSGLPSLYEQYF
TGTGCCAGCAGTGGACTGCCTTCCCTCTACGAGCAGTACTTC
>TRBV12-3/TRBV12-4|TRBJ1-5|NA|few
CASSLTRWDQPQHF
TGTGCCAGCAGTTTGACCAGGTGGGATCAGCCCCAGCATTTT
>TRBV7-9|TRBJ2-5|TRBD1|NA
CASSFLQGEQETQYF
TGTGCCAGCAGCTTCCTACAGGGGGAACAAGAGACCCAGTACTTC
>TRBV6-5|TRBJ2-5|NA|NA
CASSYSKGIQETQYF
TGTGCCAGCAGTTACTCGAAAGGAATTCAAGAGACCCAGTACTTC
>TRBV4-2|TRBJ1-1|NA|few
CASSQDWGGQIEAFF
TGTGCCAGCAGCCAAGATTGGGGAGGACAAATAGAAGCTTTCTTT
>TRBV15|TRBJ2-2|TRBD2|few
CATSPLRGAGGELFF
TGTGCCACCAGCCCCTTGCGGGGGGCGGGCGGGGAGCTGTTTTTT
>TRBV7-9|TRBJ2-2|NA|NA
CASSLLDVAVGTGELFF
TGTGCCAGCAGCTTACTGGATGTGGCCGTCGGAACCGGGGAGCTGTTTTTT
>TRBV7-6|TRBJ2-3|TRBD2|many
CASSTLAGGTDTQYF
TGTGCCAGCAGCACACTAGCGGGGGGCACAGATACGCAGTATTTT
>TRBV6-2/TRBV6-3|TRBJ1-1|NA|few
CASSYSGTQAFF
TGTGCCAGCAGTTATTCCGGGACACAAGCTTTCTTT
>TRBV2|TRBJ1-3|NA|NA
CASQGNPGNTIYF
TGTGCCAGCCAAGGGAACCCTGGAAACACCATATATTTT
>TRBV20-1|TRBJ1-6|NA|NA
CSARDRQSSYNSPLHF
TGCAGTGCTAGAGATCGGCAGTCCTCCTATAATTCACCCCTCCACTTT
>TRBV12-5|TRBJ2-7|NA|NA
CASGLDSRGQLLTYEQYF
TGTGCTAGTGGTTTGGATTCCCGTGGACAGCTCCTAACCTACGAGCAGTACTTC